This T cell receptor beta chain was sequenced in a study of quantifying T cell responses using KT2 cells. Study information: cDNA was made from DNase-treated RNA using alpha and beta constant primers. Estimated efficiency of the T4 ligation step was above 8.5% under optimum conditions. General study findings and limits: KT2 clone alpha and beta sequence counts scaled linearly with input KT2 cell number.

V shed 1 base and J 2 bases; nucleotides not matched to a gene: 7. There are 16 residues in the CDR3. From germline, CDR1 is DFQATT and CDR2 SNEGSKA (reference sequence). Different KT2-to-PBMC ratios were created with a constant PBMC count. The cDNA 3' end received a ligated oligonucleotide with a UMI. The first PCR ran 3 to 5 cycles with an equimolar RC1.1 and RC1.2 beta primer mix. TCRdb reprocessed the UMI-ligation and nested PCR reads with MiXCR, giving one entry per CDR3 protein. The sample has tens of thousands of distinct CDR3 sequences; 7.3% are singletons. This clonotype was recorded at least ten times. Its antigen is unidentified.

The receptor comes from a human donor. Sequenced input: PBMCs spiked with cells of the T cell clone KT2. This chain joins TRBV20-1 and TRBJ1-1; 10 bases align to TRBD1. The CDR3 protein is CSARGPGQGSNTEAFF. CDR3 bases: TGCAGTGCTAGAGGCCCGGGACAGGGGTCTAACACTGAAGCTTTCTTT.